This TCR beta chain was identified during a study of regulatory T cells in long-lasting Graves disease. In the study overall: Over 5 years of antithyroid drugs plus positive TSH receptor antibodies defined persistent Graves' disease. Whole-study results and caveats: Newly diagnosed patients had higher TCR diversity than persistent Graves' patients did. Patients with persistent disease showed a bias toward TRBV28, TRBJ1-2 and TRBJ2-5. Persistent patients shared more public clonotypes (roughly 3,000) than newly diagnosed patients (approximately 1,000).

Ten or more counts support this clonotype. The antigen is undetermined. Building of the TCR beta libraries involved iRepertoire HTBI primers and Arm-PCR of CDR3 regions. TCRdb ran MiXCR on the multiplex PCR reads and lists one entry per CDR3 protein. Of 400,000 to 500,000 distinct CDR3 sequences listed, around 21% are singletons. The CDR3 spans 16 residues. V was trimmed by 4 bases and J by 0 bases, leaving 13 bases between them. Germline V lookup: CDR1 MDHEN, CDR2 SYDVKM. The sample's time point: persistent/refractory GD, antithyroid drugs over 5 years with positive TRAb. RNA from PBMCs was the source of the TCR library.

Here the sequenced sample was peripheral blood mononuclear cells (PBMCs), taken when the disease was refractory, from a patient treated with antithyroid drugs. V is TRBV28 and J is TRBJ2-4; no firm D call. The sequence derives from a female donor with Graves disease. CDR3 sequence: CASSSRASLAKNIQYF. DNA for the CDR3: TGTGCCAGCAGTTCCCGGGCCTCACTAGCCAAAAACATTCAGTACTTC. The full variable domain, completed using reference TRBV28 and TRBJ2-4, is DVKVTQSSRYLVKRTGEKVFLECVQDMDHENMFWYRQDPGLGLRLIYFSYDVKMKEKGDIPEGYSVSREKKERFSLILESASTNQTSMYLCASSSRASLAKNIQYFGAGTRLSVL.